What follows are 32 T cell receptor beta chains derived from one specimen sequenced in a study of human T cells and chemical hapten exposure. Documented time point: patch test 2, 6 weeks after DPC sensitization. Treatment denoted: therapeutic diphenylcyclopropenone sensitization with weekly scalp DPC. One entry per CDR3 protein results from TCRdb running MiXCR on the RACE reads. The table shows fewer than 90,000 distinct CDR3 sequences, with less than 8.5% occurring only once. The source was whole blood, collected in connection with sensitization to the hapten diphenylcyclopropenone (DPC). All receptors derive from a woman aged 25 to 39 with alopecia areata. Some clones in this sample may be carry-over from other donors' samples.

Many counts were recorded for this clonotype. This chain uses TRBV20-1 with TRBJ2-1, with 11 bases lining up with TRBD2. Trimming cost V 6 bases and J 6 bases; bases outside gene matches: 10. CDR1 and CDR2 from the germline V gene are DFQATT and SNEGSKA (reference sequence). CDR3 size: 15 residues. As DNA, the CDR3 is TGCAGTGCCATAATAGCGGGGGGGAGAGTCAATGAGCAGTTCTTC. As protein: CSAIIAGGRVNEQFF.

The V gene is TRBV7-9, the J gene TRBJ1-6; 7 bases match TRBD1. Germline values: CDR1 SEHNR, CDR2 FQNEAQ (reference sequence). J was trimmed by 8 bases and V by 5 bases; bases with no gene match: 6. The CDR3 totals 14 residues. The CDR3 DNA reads TGTGCCAGCAGCCGACAGGGTTCTGATTCACCCCTCCACTTT. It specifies CASSRQGSDSPLHF.

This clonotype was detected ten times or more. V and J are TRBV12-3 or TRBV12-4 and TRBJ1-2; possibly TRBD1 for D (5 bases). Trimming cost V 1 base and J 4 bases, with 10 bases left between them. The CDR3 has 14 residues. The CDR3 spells CASSLGWGTYGYTF. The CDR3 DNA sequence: TGTGCCAGCAGTTTAGGGTGGGGGACCTATGGCTACACCTTC.

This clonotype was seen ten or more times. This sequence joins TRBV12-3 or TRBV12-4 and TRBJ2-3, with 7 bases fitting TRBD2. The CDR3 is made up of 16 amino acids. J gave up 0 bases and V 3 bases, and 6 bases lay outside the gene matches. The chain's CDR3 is CASSLKAGTSTDTQYF. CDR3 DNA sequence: TGTGCCAGCAGTTTGAAAGCGGGGACTAGCACAGATACGCAGTATTTT.

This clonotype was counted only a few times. The CDR3 DNA is TGTGCCAGCAGTGCTCGCCCGATGAGACAGGGATCCAGCTCCTACGAGCAGTACTTC. This sequence encodes CASSARPMRQGSSSYEQYF. The chain couples TRBV27 to TRBJ2-7, with 7 bases lining up with TRBD1. J gave up 0 bases and V 5 bases, and 19 bases lay outside the gene matches. Germline loops: CDR1 MNHEY, CDR2 SMNVEV (reference sequence). The CDR3 loop spans 19 amino acids.

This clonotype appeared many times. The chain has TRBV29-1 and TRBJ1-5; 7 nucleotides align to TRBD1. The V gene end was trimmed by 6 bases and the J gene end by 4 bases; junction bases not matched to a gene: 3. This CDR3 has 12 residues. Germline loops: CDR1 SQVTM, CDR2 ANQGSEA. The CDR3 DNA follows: TGCAGCGTAAGACAGGGAAATCAGCCCCAGCATTTT. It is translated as CSVRQGNQPQHF.

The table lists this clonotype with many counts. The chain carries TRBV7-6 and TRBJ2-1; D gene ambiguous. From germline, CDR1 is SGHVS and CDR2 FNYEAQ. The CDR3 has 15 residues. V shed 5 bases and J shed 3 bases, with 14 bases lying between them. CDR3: CASSRDGQLYNEQFF. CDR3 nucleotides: TGTGCCAGCAGCCGAGACGGCCAGCTCTACAATGAGCAGTTCTTC.

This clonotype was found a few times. For the CDR3, the DNA is TGTGCCAGCAGCGGACAGTTCCAAGAGACCCAGTACTTC. Translation gives CASSGQFQETQYF. The rearrangement uses TRBV7-2 and TRBJ2-5, with D perhaps matching TRBD1 (6 bases). Germline V CDR1 and CDR2: SGHTA, FQGNSA. This CDR3 spans 13 amino acids. Trimming cost V 5 bases and J 1 base, with 8 bases left between them.

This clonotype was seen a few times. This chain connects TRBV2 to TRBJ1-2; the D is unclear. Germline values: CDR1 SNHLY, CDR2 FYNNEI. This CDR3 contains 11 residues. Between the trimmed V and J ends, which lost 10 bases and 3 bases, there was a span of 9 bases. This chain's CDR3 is CANGDYYGYTF. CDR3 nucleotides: TGTGCCAATGGGGATTACTATGGCTACACCTTC.

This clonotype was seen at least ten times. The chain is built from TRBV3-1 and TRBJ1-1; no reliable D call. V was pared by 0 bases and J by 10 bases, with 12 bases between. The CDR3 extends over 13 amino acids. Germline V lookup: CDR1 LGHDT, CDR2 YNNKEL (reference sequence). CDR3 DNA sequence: TGTGCCAGCAGCCAAGATTTGAGAGGGCGAGCTTTCTTT. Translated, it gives CASSQDLRGRAFF.

CDR3 nucleotide sequence: TGTGCCTGGAGTATGAACACTGAAGCTTTCTTT. Protein: CAWSMNTEAFF. The chain is built from TRBV30 and TRBJ1-1, with no clear D. The CDR3 runs to 11 residues. V was trimmed by 2 bases and J by 0 bases, leaving 1 base between them. Germline loops: CDR1 GTSNPN, CDR2 SVGIG (reference sequence). Complete variable domain (other parts from reference TRBV30 and TRBJ1-1): SQTIHQWPATLVQPVGSPLSLECTVEGTSNPNLYWYRQAAGRGLQLLFYSVGIGQISSEVPQNLSASRPQDRQFILSSKKLLLSDSGFYLCAWSMNTEAFFGQGTRLTVV.

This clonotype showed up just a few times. The CDR3 spells CSVEAGLKNIQYF. The CDR3 DNA is TGCAGCGTTGAAGCAGGGCTGAAAAACATTCAGTACTTC. V usage is TRBV29-1 and J usage is TRBJ2-4, with a tentative D call TRBD1 (5 bases). The CDR3 has 13 amino acids. CDR1 and CDR2 from the germline V gene are SQVTM and ANQGSEA. V lost 1 base and J lost 4, with 8 bases in between.

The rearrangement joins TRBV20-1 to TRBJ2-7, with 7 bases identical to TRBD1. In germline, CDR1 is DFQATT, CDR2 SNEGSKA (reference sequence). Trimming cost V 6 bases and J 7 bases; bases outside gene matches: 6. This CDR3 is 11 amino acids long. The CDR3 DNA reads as TGCAGTGCGCGTACAGGGGTTGAGCAGTACTTC. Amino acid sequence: CSARTGVEQYF.

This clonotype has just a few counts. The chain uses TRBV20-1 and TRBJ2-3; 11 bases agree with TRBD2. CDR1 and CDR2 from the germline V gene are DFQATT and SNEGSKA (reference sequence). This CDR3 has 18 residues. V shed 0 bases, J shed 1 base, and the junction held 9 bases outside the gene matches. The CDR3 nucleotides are TGCAGTGCTAGAGATGAGGGGCTAGCGGGGGGCCGCACAGATACGCAGTATTTT. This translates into CSARDEGLAGGRTDTQYF.

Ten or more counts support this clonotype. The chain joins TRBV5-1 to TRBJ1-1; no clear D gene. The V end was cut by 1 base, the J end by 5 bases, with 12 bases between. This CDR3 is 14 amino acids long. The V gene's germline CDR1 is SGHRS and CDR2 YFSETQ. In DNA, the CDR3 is TGCGCCAGCAGCTTGAGCTCAGACCTTACTGAAGCTTTCTTT. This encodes CASSLSSDLTEAFF.

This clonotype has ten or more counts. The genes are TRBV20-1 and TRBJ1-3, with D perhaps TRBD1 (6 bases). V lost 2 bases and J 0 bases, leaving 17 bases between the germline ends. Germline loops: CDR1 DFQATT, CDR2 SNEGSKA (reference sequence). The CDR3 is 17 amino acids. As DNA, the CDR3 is TGCAGTGCTAGAATCGGGGGCCGGGAAAACTCTGGAAACACCATATATTTT. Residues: CSARIGGRENSGNTIYF.

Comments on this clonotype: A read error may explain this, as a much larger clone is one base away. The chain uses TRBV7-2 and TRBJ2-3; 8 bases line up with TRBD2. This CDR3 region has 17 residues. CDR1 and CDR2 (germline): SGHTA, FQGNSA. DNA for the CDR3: TGTGCCAGCAGTTACAACATGCCGGGACTAGGGAGAGATACGCGGTATTTT. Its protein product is CASSYNMPGLGRDTRYF.

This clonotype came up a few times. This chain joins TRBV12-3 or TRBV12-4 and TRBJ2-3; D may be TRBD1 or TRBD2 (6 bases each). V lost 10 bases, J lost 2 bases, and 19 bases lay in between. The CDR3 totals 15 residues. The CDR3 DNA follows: TGTGCCACCCGATGGTTCGGGGGCCTCACAGATACGCAGTATTTT. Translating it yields CATRWFGGLTDTQYF.

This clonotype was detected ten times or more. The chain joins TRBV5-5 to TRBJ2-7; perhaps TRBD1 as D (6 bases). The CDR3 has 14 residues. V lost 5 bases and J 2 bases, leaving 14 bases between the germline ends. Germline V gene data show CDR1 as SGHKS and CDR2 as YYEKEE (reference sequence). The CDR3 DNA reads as TGTGCCAGCAGTTTCCGGGACATCGCCTACGAGCAGTACTTC. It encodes CASSFRDIAYEQYF.

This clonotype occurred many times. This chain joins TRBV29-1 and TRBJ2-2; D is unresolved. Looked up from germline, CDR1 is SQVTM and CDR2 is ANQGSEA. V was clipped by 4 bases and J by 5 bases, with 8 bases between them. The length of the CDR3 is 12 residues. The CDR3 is CSVVSETGELFF. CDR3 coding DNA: TGCAGCGTTGTGAGCGAGACCGGGGAGCTGTTTTTT.

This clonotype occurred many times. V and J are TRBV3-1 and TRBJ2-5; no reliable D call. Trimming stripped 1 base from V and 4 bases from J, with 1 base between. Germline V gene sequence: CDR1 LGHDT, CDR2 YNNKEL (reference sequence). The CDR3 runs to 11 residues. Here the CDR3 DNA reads TGTGCCAGCAGCCAAGTAGAGACCCAGTACTTC. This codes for CASSQVETQYF.

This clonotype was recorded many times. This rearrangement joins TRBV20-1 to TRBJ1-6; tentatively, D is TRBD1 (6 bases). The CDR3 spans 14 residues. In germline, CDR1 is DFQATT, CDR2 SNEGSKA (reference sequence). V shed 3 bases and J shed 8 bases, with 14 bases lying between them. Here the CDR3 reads CSARGKQGHSPLHF. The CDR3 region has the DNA TGCAGTGCTAGGGGAAAACAGGGCCATTCACCCCTCCACTTT.

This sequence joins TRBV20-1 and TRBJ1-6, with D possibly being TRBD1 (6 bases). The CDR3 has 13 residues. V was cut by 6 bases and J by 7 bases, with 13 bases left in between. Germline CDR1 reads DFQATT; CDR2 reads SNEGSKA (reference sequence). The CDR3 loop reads CSATGAQNSPLHF. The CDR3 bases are TGCAGTGCCACGGGGGCGCAAAATTCACCCCTCCACTTT.

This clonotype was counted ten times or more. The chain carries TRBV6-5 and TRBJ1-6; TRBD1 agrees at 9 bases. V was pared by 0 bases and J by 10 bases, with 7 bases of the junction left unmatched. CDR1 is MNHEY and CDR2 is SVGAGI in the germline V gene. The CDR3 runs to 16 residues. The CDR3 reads CASSYSTGTGPSPLHF. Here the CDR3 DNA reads TGTGCCAGCAGTTACTCAACCGGGACAGGGCCATCACCCCTCCACTTT.

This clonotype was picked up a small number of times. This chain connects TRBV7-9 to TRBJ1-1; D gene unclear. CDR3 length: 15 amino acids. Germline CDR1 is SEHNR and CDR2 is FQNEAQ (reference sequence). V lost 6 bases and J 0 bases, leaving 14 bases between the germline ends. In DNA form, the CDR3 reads TGTGCCAGCAGGGGCAGCAAAAACTTGAACACTGAAGCTTTCTTT. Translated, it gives CASRGSKNLNTEAFF.

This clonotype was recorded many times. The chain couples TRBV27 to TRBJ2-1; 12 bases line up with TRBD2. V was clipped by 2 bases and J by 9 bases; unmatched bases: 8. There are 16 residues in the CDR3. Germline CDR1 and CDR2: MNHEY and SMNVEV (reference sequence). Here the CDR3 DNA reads TGTGCCAGCAGTTTAATCGCTAGCGGGGGGGCCCTTGAGCAGTTCTTC. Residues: CASSLIASGGALEQFF.

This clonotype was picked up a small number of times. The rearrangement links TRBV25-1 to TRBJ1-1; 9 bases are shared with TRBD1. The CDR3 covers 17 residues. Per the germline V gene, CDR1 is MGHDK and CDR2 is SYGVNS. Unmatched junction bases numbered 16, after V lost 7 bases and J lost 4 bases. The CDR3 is CASTPLGTGPAATEAFF. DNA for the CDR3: TGTGCCAGCACCCCCCTAGGGACAGGGCCCGCGGCCACTGAAGCTTTCTTT.

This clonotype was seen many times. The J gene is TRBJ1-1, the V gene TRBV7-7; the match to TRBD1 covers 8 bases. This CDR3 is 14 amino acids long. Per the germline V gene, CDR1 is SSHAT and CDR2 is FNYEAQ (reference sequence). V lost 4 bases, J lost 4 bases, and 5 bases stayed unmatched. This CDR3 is CASSSGGPGTEAFF. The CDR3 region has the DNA TGTGCCAGCAGCTCAGGGGGCCCGGGCACTGAAGCTTTCTTT.

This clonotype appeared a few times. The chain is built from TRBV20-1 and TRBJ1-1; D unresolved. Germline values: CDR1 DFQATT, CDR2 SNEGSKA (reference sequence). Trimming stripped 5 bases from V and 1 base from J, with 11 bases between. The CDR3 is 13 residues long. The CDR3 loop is CSAENTANTEAFF. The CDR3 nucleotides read TGCAGTGCTGAAAATACAGCGAACACTGAAGCTTTCTTT.

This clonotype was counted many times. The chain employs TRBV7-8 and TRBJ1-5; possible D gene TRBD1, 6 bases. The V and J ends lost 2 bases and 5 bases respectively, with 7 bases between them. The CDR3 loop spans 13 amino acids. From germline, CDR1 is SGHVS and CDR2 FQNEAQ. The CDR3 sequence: CASSLQGYQPQHF. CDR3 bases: TGTGCCAGCAGCTTACAGGGGTATCAGCCCCAGCATTTT.

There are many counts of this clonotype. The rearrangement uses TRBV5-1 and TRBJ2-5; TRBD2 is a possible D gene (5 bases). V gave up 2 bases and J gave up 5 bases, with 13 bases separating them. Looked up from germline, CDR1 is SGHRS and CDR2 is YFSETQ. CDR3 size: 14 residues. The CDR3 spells CASSLTSKQETQYF. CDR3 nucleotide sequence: TGCGCCAGCAGCTTAACTAGTAAGCAGGAGACCCAGTACTTC. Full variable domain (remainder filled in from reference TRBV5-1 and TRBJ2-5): KAGVTQTPRYLIKTRGQQVTLSCSPISGHRSVSWYQQTPGQGLQFLFEYFSETQRNKGNFPGRFSGRQFSNSRSEMNVSTLELGDSALYLCASSLTSKQETQYFGPGTRLLVL.

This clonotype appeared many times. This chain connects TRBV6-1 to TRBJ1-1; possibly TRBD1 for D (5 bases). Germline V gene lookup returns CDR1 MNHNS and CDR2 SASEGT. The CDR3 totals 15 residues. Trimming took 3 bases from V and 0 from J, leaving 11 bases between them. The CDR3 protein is CASSEQGNMNTEAFF. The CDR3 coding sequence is TGTGCCAGCAGTGAGCAGGGTAACATGAACACTGAAGCTTTCTTT.